The 13 T cell receptor beta chains reported below all come from one sample, sequenced in a study of spatial heterogeneity in lung cancer. Their specific antigens are unknown. Indicated time point: sample taken at primary tumor resection. Study results and caveats: Mutation tallies in tumors tracked expanded intratumoral alpha and beta TCR counts.

A single record per CDR3 protein comes from TCRdb applying MiXCR to the 5' RACE reads. Altogether 7,000 or so distinct CDR3 sequences are present, roughly 2.9% being singletons, with the ten largest covering around 21%. This specimen consisted of lung tumor tissue, obtained at surgery. Receptor source: a male donor with early-stage non-small cell lung cancer.

This clonotype is labeled medium-sized. The V and J genes are TRBV29-1 and TRBJ2-1; the D is unclear. V was cut by 0 bases and J by 1 base, with 10 bases left in between. This CDR3 is built from 15 residues. Germline CDR1 and CDR2: SQVTM and ANQGSEA. The CDR3: CSVEDLIGSYNEQFF. The CDR3 DNA follows: TGCAGCGTTGAAGATCTGATCGGTTCCTACAATGAGCAGTTCTTC.

This clonotype has at least ten counts. The chain couples TRBV6-1 to TRBJ2-3; D uncertain. V was clipped by 7 bases and J by 5 bases, with 13 bases between them. Germline V gives CDR1 MNHNS, CDR2 SASEGT. The CDR3 is 13 amino acids. The DNA of the CDR3 is TGTGCCAGCAACACGGTCCTCCTAGATACGCAGTATTTT. Encoded protein: CASNTVLLDTQYF.

By frequency in the sample, this clonotype is large. The V gene is TRBV29-1, the J gene TRBJ1-4; tentatively, D is TRBD1 (6 bases). This CDR3 region has 15 residues. V lost 4 bases and J lost 6, with 18 bases in between. CDR1 and CDR2 from the germline V gene are SQVTM and ANQGSEA. The CDR3 DNA reads TGCAGCGTTGGGGACCTGACAGGTCAACATGAAAAACTGTTTTTT. The encoded protein is CSVGDLTGQHEKLFF.

By sample share, this clonotype is large. The genes are TRBV6-1 and TRBJ1-5; 9 bases are a match to TRBD1. J was trimmed by 6 bases and V by 4 bases; bases with no gene match: 4. The CDR3 spans 14 residues. CDR1 is MNHNS, CDR2 SASEGT, per germline. The CDR3 DNA reads as TGTGCCAGCAGTGGGACAGGGGAGACTCAGCCCCAGCATTTT. Translated: CASSGTGETQPQHF.

With respect to this clonotype: A junction boundary mismatches the germline segment, possibly from a read error. This CDR3 is CASGNRRDYGDTF. The CDR3 region has the DNA TGTGCCAGTGGTAACAGGAGGGACTATGGCGACACCTTC. V and J are TRBV27 and TRBJ1-2, with D possibly being TRBD1 (5 bases). Germline CDR1 and CDR2: MNHEY and SMNVEV (reference sequence). This CDR3 region has 13 residues.

This clonotype is categorized as medium-sized. This sequence joins TRBV6-1 and TRBJ2-1; no reliable D call. This CDR3 is 11 amino acids long. Trimming shortened V by 8 bases and J by 10 bases, and 12 bases separated the two germline ends. Germline V gene lookup returns CDR1 MNHNS and CDR2 SASEGT. The chain's CDR3 is CASFRNLEQFF. The CDR3 nucleotides are TGTGCCAGCTTCCGAAATCTCGAGCAGTTCTTC.

As to this clonotype: Possible read error: a much larger clone is one base away. The DNA for the CDR3 is TGTGCCAGCACCCAAAAACTAGAACCAGATACGCAGTATTTT. Its protein product is CASTQKLEPDTQYF. The rearrangement uses TRBV2 and TRBJ2-3; weak D call: TRBD2 (5 bases). CDR3 length: 14 amino acids. Germline assignment: CDR1 SNHLY and CDR2 FYNNEI. The V gene lost 7 bases and the J gene lost 4 bases, with 15 bases spanning the gap. Looking up the rest from reference TRBV2 and TRBJ2-3 gives the full variable domain: EPEVTQTPSHQVTQMGQEVILRCVPISNHLYFYWYRQILGQKVEFLVSFYNNEISEKSEIFDDQFSVERPDGSNFTLKIRSTKLEDSAMYFCASTQKLEPDTQYFGPGTRLTVL.

There are a few counts of this clonotype. The gene calls are TRBV5-1 and TRBJ2-3; D uncertain. The CDR3 contains 15 residues. V was shortened by 1 base and J by 1 base, with 10 bases between the two germline ends. Germline V lookup: CDR1 SGHRS, CDR2 YFSETQ. The CDR3 bases are TGCGCCAGCAGCTTGCTCCAGGACCGCACAGATACGCAGTATTTT. Translated: CASSLLQDRTDTQYF.

This clonotype was observed many times. The rearrangement links TRBV6-6 to TRBJ2-5; 9 positions agree with TRBD1. CDR1 and CDR2 from the germline V gene are MNHNY and SVGAGI (reference sequence). The length of the CDR3 is 14 residues. The junction had 6 bases not matched to a gene; V was cut back by 5 bases and J by 5 bases. The CDR3: CASSRTGAYETQYF. CDR3 DNA sequence: TGTGCCAGCAGTCGGACAGGGGCGTACGAGACCCAGTACTTC.

This clonotype occurred a few times. The V gene is TRBV5-1, the J gene TRBJ2-1, with TRBD1 identical over 11 bases. There are 14 residues in the CDR3. CDR1 is SGHRS and CDR2 is YFSETQ in the germline V gene. V gave up 4 bases and J gave up 10 bases; unmatched junction bases: 7. The CDR3 coding sequence is TGCGCCAGCAGCCAGGGACAGGGGGGAAGGGAGCAGTTCTTC. It specifies CASSQGQGGREQFF.

This clonotype has a count of ten or more. The V gene is TRBV4-2, the J gene TRBJ1-2; a weak D match, TRBD1 (5 bases). V was trimmed by 0 bases and J by 6 bases, leaving 14 bases between them. Germline assignment: CDR1 LGHNA and CDR2 YNFKEQ. The CDR3 consists of 15 residues. The CDR3 nucleotides are TGTGCCAGCAGCCAAGAACTCCGGCAAGGGGATGGCTACACCTTC. Translation: CASSQELRQGDGYTF.

This clonotype is medium-sized in the sample. V is TRBV7-2 and J is TRBJ2-1; 9 positions agree with TRBD2. The CDR3 sequence is 17 residues long. Germline loops: CDR1 SGHTA, CDR2 FQGNSA. V trimming: 5 bases; J trimming: 2 bases; junction bases outside the gene matches: 10. CDR3 coding DNA: TGTGCCAGCAGCGGCCTGGGACTAGCAGTAACCTACAATGAGCAGTTCTTC. It is translated as CASSGLGLAVTYNEQFF.

By share, this clonotype ranks as large. The V and J genes are TRBV13 and TRBJ2-4; TRBD1 matches 11 bases. Germline V gene sequence: CDR1 PRHDT, CDR2 FYEKMQ (reference sequence). The CDR3 spans 16 residues. After removal of 5 bases from V and 7 bases from J, the junction contained 10 bases not matched to a gene. The CDR3 DNA reads as TGTGCCAGCAGCCCTCCCTCGGGACAGGGGGTCAACATTCAGTACTTC. The encoded protein is CASSPPSGQGVNIQYF.